Only a few counts were recorded for the clone carrying this T cell receptor beta chain. The CDR3 spans 15 residues. Germline CDR1 is SEHNR and CDR2 is FQNEAQ (reference sequence). V dropped 7 bases and J dropped 0 bases, with 15 bases sitting between them. The data stem from a study of blood T cell repertoires in COVID-19. Across the study: Samples taken during acute and convalescent COVID-19 were collected in the United States, Italy and Spain. T cells, B-cell-depleted T cells, or PBMCs supplied cDNA or gDNA.

The protocol was immunoSEQ multiplex PCR, while the TCRdb copy is restricted to in-frame clones and leaves out a portion. The table records 150,000 or so clones, 60% to 80% of them present only once. The chain carries TRBV7-9 and TRBJ1-1; D is possibly TRBD1 (5 bases). This clonotype originated in a woman aged 45-65 years with active or convalescent COVID-19. The sequenced material came from peripheral blood. This chain's CDR3 is CASTMPGLVNTEAFF. The CDR3 DNA follows: TGTGCCAGCACTATGCCAGGGCTGGTGAACACTGAAGCTTTCTTT.